These 21 T cell receptor beta chains were all obtained from the same sample, sequenced in a study of blood T cell repertoires in COVID-19. The data were produced by immunoSEQ multiplex PCR, yet TCRdb's version contains in-frame clones alone and is incomplete. The data contain approximately 210,000 clones, about 86% of them seen just once; the ten biggest clones take up around 1.5%. The sequencing sample was made of peripheral blood. Every receptor here comes from a man between 18 and 35 years old with active or convalescent COVID-19.

This chain links TRBV4-1 with TRBJ1-4, with no clear D. CDR1 and CDR2 (germline): MGHRA, YSYEKL. CDR3 length equals 15 residues. V gave up 4 bases and J gave up 2 bases, with 11 bases separating them. The CDR3 region is CASSLSFGTNEKLFF. Written as DNA, the CDR3 is TGCGCCAGCAGCCTATCCTTCGGGACTAATGAAAAACTGTTTTTT.

The rearrangement uses TRBV12-2 and TRBJ1-1. TRBV12-2 is a pseudogene segment. This CDR3 spans 17 amino acids. CDR3 region: CASRVGGDPGRDTEAFF. As DNA, the CDR3 is TGTGCAAGTCGCGTCGGGGGGGACCCGGGGAGGGACACTGAAGCTTTCTTT.

The chain couples TRBV5-4 to TRBJ2-2; D possibly corresponds to TRBD2 (5 bases). Germline CDR1 and CDR2: SGHNT and YYREEE (reference sequence). The CDR3 has 16 amino acids. Deletions cut 3 bases from V and 2 bases from J, with 14 bases between. The CDR3 coding sequence is TGTGCCAGCAGCTCCGAGGACCGGGGAAACACCGGGGAGCTGTTTTTT. It codes for CASSSEDRGNTGELFF.

The chain employs TRBV3-1 (or the pseudogene TRBV3-2) and TRBJ1-2, with D perhaps TRBD1 (5 bases). V lost 3 bases, J lost 4 bases, and 18 bases lay in between. The CDR3 contains 16 residues. Germline assignment: CDR1 LGHDT and CDR2 YNNKEL (reference sequence). The CDR3 DNA sequence: TGTGCCAGCAGCCATGACTTTGGGGGGGATCGCTATGGCTACACCTTC. Residues: CASSHDFGGDRYGYTF.

The genes are TRBV19 and TRBJ1-1; D is perhaps TRBD1 (6 bases). From germline, CDR1 is LNHDA and CDR2 SQIVND (reference sequence). V was clipped by 8 bases and J by 7 bases, with 14 bases between them. This CDR3 is built from 12 residues. CDR3 nucleotide sequence: TGTGCCAGTCAACAGGGATACTATGAAGCTTTCTTT. Encoded protein: CASQQGYYEAFF.

V usage is TRBV27 and J usage is TRBJ2-3; TRBD1 might be the D (6 bases). CDR3 length: 15 residues. Looked up from germline, CDR1 is MNHEY and CDR2 is SMNVEV (reference sequence). V was pared by 4 bases and J by 4 bases, with 15 bases between. The CDR3, as DNA: TGTGCCAGCAGTTCCTCTGGGGGCATTCCAGATACGCAGTATTTT. It is translated as CASSSSGGIPDTQYF.

The chain has TRBV28 and TRBJ2-1, with 8 bases matching TRBD1. Germline CDR1 reads MDHEN; CDR2 reads SYDVKM. The ends lost 5 bases at V and 8 bases at J; junction bases unmatched: 17. The CDR3 extends over 17 amino acids. CDR3 residues: CASSGPGVGQGPDEQFF. The CDR3 coding sequence is TGTGCCAGCAGTGGCCCCGGCGTTGGACAGGGACCCGATGAGCAGTTCTTC.

The table lists this clone with a count of one. This rearrangement joins TRBV2 to TRBJ2-1; 10 bases map to TRBD1. Losses at the gene ends were 0 bases for V and 3 bases for J; bases not matched to a gene: 2. This CDR3 spans 16 amino acids. Germline values: CDR1 SNHLY, CDR2 FYNNEI. For the CDR3, the DNA is TGTGCCAGCAGTGAAGCGCGGACAGGGGGCTACAATGAGCAGTTCTTC. It yields the protein CASSEARTGGYNEQFF.

V usage is TRBV30 and J usage is TRBJ1-2, with D hard to call. This CDR3 comprises 12 residues. The V gene lost 1 base and the J gene lost 5 bases, with 8 bases spanning the gap. Germline V gene data show CDR1 as GTSNPN and CDR2 as SVGIG (reference sequence). CDR3 bases: TGTGCCTGGAGTGGAGGGAATTATGGCTACACCTTC. It specifies CAWSGGNYGYTF.

A single count supports this clone. This sequence joins TRBV27 and TRBJ2-3; D uncertain. V was pared by 3 bases and J by 8 bases, with 15 bases between. This CDR3 has 14 amino acids. CDR1 MNHEY and CDR2 SMNVEV come from the germline V gene (reference sequence). This chain's CDR3 is CASSFLSSVPTQYF. The CDR3 bases are TGTGCCAGCAGTTTTCTATCCTCGGTTCCTACGCAGTATTTT.

This clone appeared once. The chain employs TRBV10-3 and TRBJ2-2; 8 bases fit TRBD1. Losses at the gene ends were 6 bases for V and 4 bases for J; bases not matched to a gene: 13. CDR3 length: 17 residues. Germline V lookup: CDR1 ENHRY, CDR2 SYGVKD. This CDR3 is CAISGTTGGRFTGELFF. The DNA of the CDR3 is TGTGCCATCAGCGGAACTACAGGGGGGAGATTCACCGGGGAGCTGTTTTTT.

The chain joins TRBV30 to TRBJ1-2; the D is unclear. The CDR3 has 13 residues. The germline gives CDR1 GTSNPN, CDR2 SVGIG (reference sequence). V lost 1 base, J lost 4 bases, and 10 bases lay in between. CDR3: CAWSAQATYGYTF. In DNA, the CDR3 is TGTGCCTGGAGTGCCCAGGCGACCTATGGCTACACCTTC.

This clone was seen only a few times. The V and J genes are TRBV10-1 and TRBJ2-2; 9 bases are shared with TRBD1. The J segment lost 4 bases and the V segment lost 2 bases, leaving 5 bases of the junction unmatched. The germline V gene has CDR1 WNHNN and CDR2 SYGVQD (reference sequence). CDR3 length equals 16 residues. CDR3 loop: CASSEPGQGPTGELFF. The CDR3 bases are TGCGCCAGCAGTGAGCCGGGACAGGGCCCCACCGGGGAGCTGTTTTTT.

The chain links TRBV4-2 to TRBJ1-3; D might be TRBD1 (5 bases). Germline assignment: CDR1 LGHNA and CDR2 YNFKEQ. Trimming took 4 bases from V and 0 from J, leaving 10 bases between them. The CDR3 extends over 15 amino acids. This chain's CDR3 is CASSPGLNSGNTIYF. The CDR3 nucleotides are TGTGCCAGCAGCCCGGGACTGAACTCTGGAAACACCATATATTTT.

The chain has TRBV10-3 and TRBJ1-3; D is perhaps TRBD1 (6 bases). The CDR3 sequence is 13 residues long. Germline loops: CDR1 ENHRY, CDR2 SYGVKD. Trimming pared 6 bases from V and 0 bases from J, leaving 6 bases between. CDR3 coding DNA: TGTGCCATCAGGGGACACTCTGGAAACACCATATATTTT. Its protein product is CAIRGHSGNTIYF.

Here the CDR3 reads CASSLSRRDTEAFF. CDR3 nucleotide sequence: TGTGCCAGCAGCTTATCTCGCCGGGACACTGAAGCTTTCTTT. The chain is built from TRBV7-2 and TRBJ1-1; D gene unclear. CDR3 length: 14 residues. The germline V gene has CDR1 SGHTA and CDR2 FQGNSA. The V gene lost 2 bases and the J gene lost 3 bases, with 10 bases spanning the gap.

V and J are TRBV29-1 and TRBJ2-1; no clear D gene. Trimming left V 0 bases short and J 13 bases short, with 10 bases between. The CDR3 is made up of 11 amino acids. Germline loops: CDR1 SQVTM, CDR2 ANQGSEA. CDR3 sequence: CSVEDPPVQFF. CDR3 DNA sequence: TGCAGCGTTGAAGACCCCCCGGTTCAGTTCTTC.

The chain uses TRBV5-1 and TRBJ2-7, with 10 bases identical to TRBD1. CDR3 length equals 14 residues. Per germline, CDR1 SGHRS and CDR2 YFSETQ. V lost 0 bases and J lost 4; bases outside the gene matches: 1. The chain's CDR3 is CASSLGQGAYEQYF. The CDR3 bases are TGCGCCAGCAGCTTGGGACAGGGGGCTTACGAGCAGTACTTC.

The chain combines TRBV5-6 with TRBJ2-5, with TRBD1 matching 7 bases. The CDR3 has 15 amino acids. V dropped 4 bases and J dropped 0; count of bases not matched to a gene: 6. Germline V gene data show CDR1 as SGHDT and CDR2 as YYEEEE. The CDR3 DNA reads as TGTGCCAGCAGCCAAACAACAGGGGACCAAGAGACCCAGTACTTC. It codes for CASSQTTGDQETQYF. Full variable domain (outside the CDR3, taken from reference TRBV5-6 and TRBJ2-5): DAGVTQSPTHLIKTRGQQVTLRCSPKSGHDTVSWYQQALGQGPQFIFQYYEEEERQRGNFPDRFSGHQFPNYSSELNVNALLLGDSALYLCASSQTTGDQETQYFGPGTRLLVL.

This chain uses TRBV19 with TRBJ1-3, with TRBD1 as a possible D gene (5 bases). The CDR3 is 15 residues long. In germline, CDR1 is LNHDA, CDR2 SQIVND (reference sequence). Trimming stripped 6 bases from V and 0 bases from J, with 12 bases between. The CDR3 region has the DNA TGTGCCAGTAGCCCAGGGATCTTCTCTGGAAACACCATATATTTT. Translated, it gives CASSPGIFSGNTIYF.

V is TRBV29-1 and J is TRBJ2-1; no firm D call. Per the germline V gene, CDR1 is SQVTM and CDR2 is ANQGSEA. The CDR3 covers 11 residues. The ends were cut back, 3 bases at V and 16 bases at J, with 16 bases in the middle. For the CDR3, the DNA is TGCAGCGTTGATTCGGTTAGCAATCTTTTCTTC. Protein product: CSVDSVSNLFF.